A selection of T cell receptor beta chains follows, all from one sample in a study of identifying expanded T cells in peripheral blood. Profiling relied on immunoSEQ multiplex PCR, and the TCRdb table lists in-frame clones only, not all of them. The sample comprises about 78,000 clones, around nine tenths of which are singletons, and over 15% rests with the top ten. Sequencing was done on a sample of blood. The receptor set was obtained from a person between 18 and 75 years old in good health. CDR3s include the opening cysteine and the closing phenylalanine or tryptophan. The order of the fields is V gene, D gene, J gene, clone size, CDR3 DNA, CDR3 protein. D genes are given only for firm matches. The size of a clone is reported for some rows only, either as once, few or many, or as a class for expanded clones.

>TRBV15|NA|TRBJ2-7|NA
TGTGCCACCAGCCCGGTCTTCCCCTACGAGCAGTACTTC
CATSPVFPYEQYF
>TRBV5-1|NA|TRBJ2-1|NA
TGCGCCAGCAGCTTCGGGCATTACAATGAGCAGTTCTTC
CASSFGHYNEQFF
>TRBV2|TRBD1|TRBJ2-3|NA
TGTGCCAGCAGTGGATGGGACAGGTTAATCAATACGCAGTATTTT
CASSGWDRLINTQYF
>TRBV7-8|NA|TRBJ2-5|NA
TGTGCCAGCCTGATGGGAGAAGAGACCCAGTACTTC
CASLMGEETQYF
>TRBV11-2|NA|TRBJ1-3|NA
TGTGCCAGCAGCTTAGACGATTTCCCGGGACGGGTCTCTGGAAACACCATATATTTT
CASSLDDFPGRVSGNTIYF
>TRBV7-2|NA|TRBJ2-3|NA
TGTGCCAGCAGCTCGACTAGCACAGATACGCAGTATTTT
CASSSTSTDTQYF
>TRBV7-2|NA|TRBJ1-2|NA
TGTGCCAGCAGCCGGGACAAAACAGGGATTGGGTCCCCGTATGGCTACACCTTC
CASSRDKTGIGSPYGYTF
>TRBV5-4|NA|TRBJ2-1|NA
TGTGCCAGCAGGAAGGACAGTCACAATGAGCAGTTCTTC
CASRKDSHNEQFF
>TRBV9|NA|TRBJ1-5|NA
TGTGCCAGCAGCGTAGGAGGTACAGGGCCCCAGCATTTT
CASSVGGTGPQHF
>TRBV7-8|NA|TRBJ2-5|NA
TGTGCCAGCAGCTTACACCCCCCCATTCTTGGGGGCCCTGAAGAGACCCAGTACTTC
CASSLHPPILGGPEETQYF
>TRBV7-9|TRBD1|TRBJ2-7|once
TGTGCCACCTCACTGGGGACAGGGACCTACGAGCAGTACTTC
CATSLGTGTYEQYF
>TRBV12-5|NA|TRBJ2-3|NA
TGTGCTAGTGGTTTAAACAGGGCGACAGATACGCAGTATTTT
CASGLNRATDTQYF
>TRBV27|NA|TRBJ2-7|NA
TGTGCCAGCAGTCGACCGGGCCAAGAGCAGTACTTC
CASSRPGQEQYF
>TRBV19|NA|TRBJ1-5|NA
TGTGCCAGTAGTATTATGGGGGAGCCCCAGCATTTT
CASSIMGEPQHF
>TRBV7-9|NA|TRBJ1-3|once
TGTGCCAGCACGGCGTCCATCAGGGAAACCTCTGGAAACACCATATATTTT
CASTASIRETSGNTIYF
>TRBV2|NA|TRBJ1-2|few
TGTGCCAGCACGGACGCCAACTATGGCTACACCTTC
CASTDANYGYTF
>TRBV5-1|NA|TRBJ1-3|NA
TGCGCCAGCTCCTCCCCTGGGGACACCATATATTTT
CASSSPGDTIYF
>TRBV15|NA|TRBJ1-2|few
TGTGCCACCAGCAGAGGGGGGACTAACTATGGCTACACCTTC
CATSRGGTNYGYTF
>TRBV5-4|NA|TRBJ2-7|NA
TGTGCCACCAAGGAGGGGGTTAGCTCCTACGAGCAGTACTTC
CATKEGVSSYEQYF
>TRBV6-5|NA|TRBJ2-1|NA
TGTGCCAGCAGTTCTCAAGGAGAGCAGTTCTTC
CASSSQGEQFF
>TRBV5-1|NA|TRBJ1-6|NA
TGCGCCAGCAGCCTAGGACAGATGAATTCACCCCTCCACTTT
CASSLGQMNSPLHF
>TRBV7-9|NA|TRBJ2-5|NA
TGTGCCAGCAGCTTAACCGACGGGGGGCGCACCCAGTACTTC
CASSLTDGGRTQYF
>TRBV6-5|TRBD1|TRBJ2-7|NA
TGTGCCAGCAGTTACGGGACAGGCTACGAGCAGTACTTC
CASSYGTGYEQYF
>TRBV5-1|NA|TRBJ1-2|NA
TGCGCCAGCACAATGGACTTAATTGGCTATGGCTACACCTTC
CASTMDLIGYGYTF
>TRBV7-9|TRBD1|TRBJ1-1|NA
TGTGCCAGCAGCTTAGGGGACAGTAACACTGAAGCTTTCTTT
CASSLGDSNTEAFF
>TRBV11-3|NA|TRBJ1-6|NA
TGTGCCAGCAGCTTTGGCGATAATTCACCCCTCCACTTT
CASSFGDNSPLHF
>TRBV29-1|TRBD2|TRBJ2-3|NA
TGCAGCGTGGTACAAGCGGGGGGGGCGACAGATACGCAGTATTTT
CSVVQAGGATDTQYF
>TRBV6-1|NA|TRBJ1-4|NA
TGTGCCAGCAGTGAGATAGATACAACTAATGAAAAACTGTTTTTT
CASSEIDTTNEKLFF
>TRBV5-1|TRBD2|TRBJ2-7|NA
TGCGCCAGCAGCTTGTTAGGGCTAGCGGCCTCCTACGAGCAGTACTTC
CASSLLGLAASYEQYF
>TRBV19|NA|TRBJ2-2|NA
TGTGCCAGTAGTCTAGGGACGGAGAACACCGGGGAGCTGTTTTTT
CASSLGTENTGELFF
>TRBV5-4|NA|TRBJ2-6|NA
TGTGCCAGCAGCTTCTCGATCTCTGGGGCCAACGTCCTGACTTTC
CASSFSISGANVLTF
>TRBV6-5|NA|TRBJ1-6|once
TGTGCCAGCAGTCAGACAGGTTTGGGAAATTCACCCCTCCACTTT
CASSQTGLGNSPLHF
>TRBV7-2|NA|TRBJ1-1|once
TGTGCCAGCAGCTTAGTAAGGACACAGAACACTGAAGCTTTCTTT
CASSLVRTQNTEAFF
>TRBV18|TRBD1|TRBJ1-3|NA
TGTGCCAGCTCACCACTCGGACAGGGGGCGGGCAACACCATATATTTT
CASSPLGQGAGNTIYF
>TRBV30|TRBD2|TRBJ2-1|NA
TGTGCCTGGAGTGTTCCGGGACTAGCGGGTTCTGAGCAGTTCTTC
CAWSVPGLAGSEQFF
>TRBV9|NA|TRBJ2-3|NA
TGTGCCAGCAGCGTAGTGGGGGGCGGTACGCAGTATTTT
CASSVVGGGTQYF
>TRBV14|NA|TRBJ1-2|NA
TGTGCCAGCAGCCAACAGTACAACTATGGCTACACCTTC
CASSQQYNYGYTF
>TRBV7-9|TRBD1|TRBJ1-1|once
TGTGCCAGCAGCTCCCGGACAGGGAAAAGCACTGAAGCTTTCTTT
CASSSRTGKSTEAFF
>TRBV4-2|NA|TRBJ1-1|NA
TGTGCCAGCAGCGAACAGGGTGAAGCTTTCTTT
CASSEQGEAFF
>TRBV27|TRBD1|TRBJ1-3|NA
TGTGCCAGCAGTTTCCCACAGGGGACCTCGGGAAACACCATATATTTT
CASSFPQGTSGNTIYF
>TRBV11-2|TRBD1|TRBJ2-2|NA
TGTGCCAGCAGCTTAGGGACAGGGGGCGAGCTGTTTTTT
CASSLGTGGELFF
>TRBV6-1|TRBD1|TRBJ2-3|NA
TGTGCCAGCAGTGAAAGGAAAGCAGGGGGCTACCTGGATACGCAGTATTTT
CASSERKAGGYLDTQYF
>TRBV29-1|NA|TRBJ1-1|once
TGCAGCGCCCAACTCGACGGGGGATGGTACGACACTGAAGCTTTCTTT
CSAQLDGGWYDTEAFF
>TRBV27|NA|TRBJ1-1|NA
TGTGCCAGCAGTTTAGGGTGGGGATCGGGTGAAGCTTTCTTT
CASSLGWGSGEAFF
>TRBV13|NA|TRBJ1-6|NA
TGTGCCAGCAGCTTAGGGGAGTTAAATTCACCCCTCCACTTT
CASSLGELNSPLHF
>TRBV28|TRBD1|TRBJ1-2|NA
TGTGCCAGCAGTTCGGGACAGGGTGGCTGGGGCTACACCTTC
CASSSGQGGWGYTF
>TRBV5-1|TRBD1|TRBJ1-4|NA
TGCGCCAGCAGCTTGGGAACCTTCGGACAGGCGACTAATGAAAAACTGTTTTTT
CASSLGTFGQATNEKLFF
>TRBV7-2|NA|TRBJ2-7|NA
TGTGCCAGCAGCTTAGTCGGGTACGAGCAGTACTTC
CASSLVGYEQYF
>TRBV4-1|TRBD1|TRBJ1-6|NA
TGCGCCAGCAGCCAAGCCCAGACAGGGGGGAATTCACCCCTCCACTTT
CASSQAQTGGNSPLHF
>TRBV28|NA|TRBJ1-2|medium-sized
TGTGCCAGCAGTTTCCAGTCCATTAACTATGGCTACACCTTC
CASSFQSINYGYTF
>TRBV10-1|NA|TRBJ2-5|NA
TGCGCCAGCAGTGTGGGAAGATGGAACGAAGAGACCCAGTACTTC
CASSVGRWNEETQYF
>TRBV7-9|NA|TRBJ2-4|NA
TGTGCCAGCAGCCCACCGGGTACAGCCAAAAACATTCAGTACTTC
CASSPPGTAKNIQYF
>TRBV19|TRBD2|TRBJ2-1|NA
TGTGCCAGTAGGACGACTAGCGGGGGGGCCCGGGCTTGGAATGAGCAGTTCTTC
CASRTTSGGARAWNEQFF
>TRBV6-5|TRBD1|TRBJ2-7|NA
TGTGCCAGCAGTAAGGACGGGACAGGCTACGAGCAGTACTTC
CASSKDGTGYEQYF